This T cell receptor (beta chain) was captured in a study of shared clonotypes between healthy human individuals. Study background: For every donor, three CD4 naive, three CD4 memory, two CD8 naive and one CD8 memory plates were used.

The CDR3 is 16 amino acids. V trimming: 0 bases; J trimming: 6 bases; junction bases outside the gene matches: 7. The germline V gene encodes CDR1 SGDLS and CDR2 YYNGEE. Terminally differentiated effector memory CD45RA+ cells were left out of the naive CD8 fraction, which was CD45RO-negative and positively selected for CCR7. The protocol was immunoSEQ multiplex PCR, while the TCRdb copy is restricted to in-frame clones and leaves out a portion. The sample contains a few million clones, roughly 95% of which appear only once. V gene TRBV9 combines with J gene TRBJ2-2; 8 bases are shared with TRBD2. The sequencing sample was made of naive CD8+ T cells from PBMCs. This TCR was recovered from a man between 18 and 29 years old in good health. Some clones in this sample may be carry-over from other donors' samples. CDR3 sequence reads: CASSVGAGGIAGELFF. The CDR3 DNA sequence: TGTGCCAGCAGCGTAGGGGCGGGAGGAATCGCCGGGGAGCTGTTTTTT.